Below are 19 T cell receptor beta chains sequenced from a single sample in a study of T cells in Graves' hyperthyroidism and ophthalmopathy. Amplified TCR beta CDR3 regions came from RNA transcripts. HTBI primers were used for first-round RT-PCR of the TCR CDR3. One entry per CDR3 protein results from TCRdb running MiXCR on the multiplex PCR reads. In the table there are a few hundred thousand distinct CDR3 sequences, around 20% of which are singletons. Sequenced sample: blood. The receptors derive from a man younger than 35 with Graves' ophthalmopathy.

This clonotype was seen many times. The chain carries TRBV20-1 and TRBJ1-1; D is undetermined. V was shortened by 3 bases and J by 11 bases, with 13 bases between the two germline ends. The germline CDR1 and CDR2 sequences are DFQATT and SNEGSKA (reference sequence). The CDR3 sequence is 11 residues long. The CDR3 sequence is CSASLGGQAFF. The DNA of the CDR3 is TGCAGTGCTAGTCTAGGAGGCCAGGCTTTCTTT.

This clonotype occurred many times. This chain links TRBV11-2 with TRBJ1-1; D remains unclear. The CDR3 sequence is 13 residues long. Germline V gene lookup returns CDR1 SGHAT and CDR2 FQNNGV. V dropped 4 bases and J dropped 5 bases, with 11 bases sitting between them. The CDR3 protein is CASSSLKRTEAFF. The CDR3 DNA reads as TGTGCCAGCAGCTCCCTCAAGAGGACTGAAGCTTTCTTT.

This clonotype came up many times. The CDR3, as DNA: TGCGCCAGTCGCGGCCTTTCCTACGAGCAGTACTTC. This encodes CASRGLSYEQYF. The rearrangement uses TRBV10-2 and TRBJ2-7; the D is unclear. CDR1 WSHSY and CDR2 SAAADI come from the germline V gene. There are 12 residues in the CDR3. Trimming left V 9 bases short and J 1 base short, with 10 bases between.

This clonotype was seen many times. This rearrangement joins TRBV6-2 or TRBV6-3 to TRBJ2-1; tentatively, D is TRBD1 (7 bases). The CDR3 runs to 19 residues. Trimming left V 0 bases short and J 4 bases short, with 22 bases between. Germline V gene lookup returns CDR1 MNHEY and CDR2 SVGEGT. Here the CDR3 reads CASSYSRGGGPDLYNEQFF. The CDR3, as DNA: TGTGCCAGCAGTTACTCGAGAGGAGGGGGCCCTGACTTATACAATGAGCAGTTCTTC.

In this sample, this clonotype turned up many times. Written as DNA, the CDR3 is TGCGCCAGCAGCTTGGGGGACAGTAGTCAGCCCCAGCATTTT. It codes for CASSLGDSSQPQHF. The chain links TRBV5-1 to TRBJ1-5; 7 bases align to TRBD1. This CDR3 region has 14 residues. The V and J ends lost 0 bases and 6 bases, in that order; junction bases with no gene match: 3. Looked up from germline, CDR1 is SGHRS and CDR2 is YFSETQ.

This clonotype appeared a few times. The rearrangement joins TRBV5-1 to TRBJ2-2, with D possibly being TRBD2 (7 bases). This CDR3 region has 15 residues. The germline V gene has CDR1 SGHRS and CDR2 YFSETQ. Trimming took 6 bases from V and 5 from J, leaving 17 bases between them. As DNA, the CDR3 is TGCGCCAGCACCCCAGGGGAACTAGCGACCGGGGAGCTGTTTTTT. It specifies CASTPGELATGELFF.

This clonotype has at least ten counts. The junction does not match germline at one end; this may be a read error. The CDR3 spells CATSDHTSGEIF. The CDR3 nucleotides read TGTGCCACCAGTGATCACACTAGCGGGGAGATCTTC. The V call is TRBV24-1, the J call TRBJ2-1; 10 bases align to TRBD2. The CDR3 sequence is 12 residues long. Germline V gives CDR1 KGHDR, CDR2 SFDVKD.

This clonotype was picked up many times. The chain links TRBV11-2 to TRBJ2-7; D is perhaps TRBD2 (6 bases). Trimming stripped 3 bases from V and 4 bases from J, with 13 bases between. Per germline, CDR1 SGHAT and CDR2 FQNNGV. The CDR3 contains 14 residues. CDR3 amino acids: CASSFLEGPYEQYF. Written as DNA, the CDR3 is TGTGCCAGCAGCTTTTTGGAGGGGCCTTACGAGCAGTACTTC. The entire variable domain, with the rest obtained from reference TRBV11-2 and TRBJ2-7, is as follows: EAGVAQSPRYKIIEKRQSVAFWCNPISGHATLYWYQQILGQGPKLLIQFQNNGVVDDSQLPKDRFSAERLKGVDSTLKIQPAKLEDSAVYLCASSFLEGPYEQYFGPGTRLTVT.

This clonotype has at least ten counts. The chain recombines TRBV7-2 with TRBJ2-1; D might be TRBD2 (6 bases). Germline V lookup: CDR1 SGHTA, CDR2 FQGNSA. This CDR3 contains 17 residues. V lost 6 bases and J lost 4, with 22 bases in between. The CDR3: CASSPLPGGAQYNEQFF. The CDR3 coding sequence is TGTGCCAGCAGTCCACTCCCGGGCGGGGCGCAATACAATGAGCAGTTCTTC.

This clonotype was seen many times. V and J are TRBV5-1 and TRBJ1-4; 9 nucleotides align to TRBD1. The CDR3 is 17 amino acids. V dropped 4 bases and J dropped 0; count of bases not matched to a gene: 7. Germline CDR1 and CDR2: SGHRS and YFSETQ. CDR3 coding DNA: TGCGCCAGCAGCCACCGGGACAGGGCTTCAACTAATGAAAAACTGTTTTTT. As protein: CASSHRDRASTNEKLFF.

This clonotype was seen at least ten times. This chain connects TRBV12-3 or TRBV12-4 to TRBJ2-1; D remains ambiguous. The CDR3 is made up of 16 amino acids. V was trimmed by 4 bases and J by 1 base, leaving 14 bases between them. The DNA for the CDR3 is TGTGCCAGCAGTTCCCCAGCGCCCGGGTCCTACAATGAGCAGTTCTTC. Translating it yields CASSSPAPGSYNEQFF.

This clonotype came up a few times. The gene calls are TRBV24-1 and TRBJ2-1; D is possibly TRBD1 (6 bases). The CDR3 covers 14 residues. Germline V gene data show CDR1 as KGHDR and CDR2 as SFDVKD. V was clipped by 3 bases and J by 6 bases, with 11 bases between them. The CDR3 region is CATSDPRGPNEQFF. In nucleotides, the CDR3 is TGTGCCACCAGTGATCCCAGGGGTCCCAATGAGCAGTTCTTC.

The chain links TRBV5-6 to TRBJ2-3; possibly TRBD1 for D (5 bases). V was shortened by 0 bases and J by 4 bases, with 9 bases between the two germline ends. CDR1 is SGHDT and CDR2 is YYEEEE in the germline V gene. This CDR3 is 14 amino acids long. The DNA for the CDR3 is TGTGCCAGCAGCTTGGTCAGGGAAGCAGATACGCAGTATTTT. This codes for CASSLVREADTQYF.

This clonotype was seen ten or more times. The chain combines TRBV6-6 with TRBJ2-3; D is undetermined. The V end was cut by 2 bases, the J end by 0 bases, with 6 bases between. The germline gives CDR1 MNHNY, CDR2 SVGAGI (reference sequence). The CDR3 runs 14 residues. The CDR3 DNA reads TGTGCCAGCAGTTACACGACTAGCACAGATACGCAGTATTTT. Protein: CASSYTTSTDTQYF.

At least ten counts were recorded for this clonotype. V and J are TRBV27 and TRBJ1-5; D unresolved. From germline, CDR1 is MNHEY and CDR2 SMNVEV (reference sequence). This CDR3 is 12 amino acids long. Trimming took off 7 bases at V and 8 bases at J, with 12 bases between the two ends. CDR3 protein: CASNSPGKPQHF. CDR3 bases: TGTGCCAGCAACTCTCCCGGCAAGCCCCAGCATTTT.

This clonotype was recorded many times. The chain recombines TRBV11-1 with TRBJ2-3, with no clear D. The CDR3 covers 13 residues. The germline V gene encodes CDR1 SGHAT and CDR2 FQDESV (reference sequence). Trimming left V 3 bases short and J 5 bases short, with 9 bases between. CDR3 loop: CASSFHTGDTQYF. The CDR3 region has the DNA TGTGCCAGCAGCTTCCACACTGGAGATACGCAGTATTTT.

This clonotype was counted many times. The chain links TRBV20-1 to TRBJ2-1, with a weak D call TRBD1 (5 bases). Germline-derived CDR1 and CDR2 are DFQATT and SNEGSKA (reference sequence). The CDR3 loop spans 15 amino acids. Trimming took 2 bases from V and 5 from J, leaving 16 bases between them. The CDR3 spells CSARSGQRVDNEQFF. The CDR3 nucleotides read TGCAGTGCTAGATCAGGGCAACGGGTGGACAATGAGCAGTTCTTC.

The chain employs TRBV5-1 and TRBJ1-1; D perhaps matches TRBD1 (6 bases). Deletions cut 4 bases from V and 4 bases from J, with 11 bases between. The CDR3 covers 13 residues. Germline values: CDR1 SGHRS, CDR2 YFSETQ. The CDR3 nucleotides read TGCGCCAGCAGCCCAGGACAGACCACTGAAGCTTTCTTT. It encodes CASSPGQTTEAFF. Full variable domain (remainder filled in from reference TRBV5-1 and TRBJ1-1): KAGVTQTPRYLIKTRGQQVTLSCSPISGHRSVSWYQQTPGQGLQFLFEYFSETQRNKGNFPGRFSGRQFSNSRSEMNVSTLELGDSALYLCASSPGQTTEAFFGQGTRLTVV.

This chain uses TRBV5-4 with TRBJ1-2; D is unresolved. This CDR3 is built from 13 residues. Germline V lookup: CDR1 SGHNT, CDR2 YYREEE (reference sequence). V lost 4 bases to trimming and J lost 4 bases, with 11 bases between them. The CDR3 here is CASSTFDRYGYTF. The CDR3 DNA reads as TGTGCCAGCAGCACCTTCGATCGCTATGGCTACACCTTC.